A single T cell receptor beta chain is shown here with its context. Its specificity is not known. The CDR3 is made up of 13 amino acids. V lost 6 bases, J lost 3 bases, and 11 bases lay in between. 5'RACE primed at constant segments yielded TCR alpha and TCR beta cDNA libraries bearing sample barcodes and UMIs. MiXCR, run by TCRdb on the 5' RACE reads, gives a single entry per CDR3 protein. Of 300,000 or so distinct CDR3 sequences in the sample, 15% to 20% are singletons; the top ten hold 22%. The source of the sample is a study of T-cell memory formation after mild COVID-19. Study-level findings and limits: Whereas later expanders leaned CD4+, clones contracting day 15 to 85 showed a balanced CD4/CD8 makeup.

What was sequenced was PBMCs or a T cell subset sorted from them (not recorded which). The TCR comes from a man between 18 and 29 years old who had mild COVID-19 (a few samples of this study predate the infection). Cell type and time point are not known. This rearrangement joins TRBV12-3 or TRBV12-4 to TRBJ1-1, with D perhaps matching TRBD1 (5 bases). The CDR3 DNA is TGTGCCAGCAGGGTTGGGGACGACACTGAAGCTTTCTTT. Residues: CASRVGDDTEAFF.